This is a list of T cell receptor beta chains from one sample in a study of T cells after yellow fever vaccination. In TCRdb, the 5' RACE reads were re-called with MiXCR into one record per CDR3 protein. The table includes 200,000 or so distinct CDR3 sequences, about 7% detected once. Specimen: CD4+ T cells sorted from PBMCs, collected on the day of the yellow fever booster vaccination. Every receptor here comes from a man aged 25-40 years who received the YFV17D yellow fever vaccine. Both conserved end residues are part of each CDR3. The D gene is left open where the match is weak. The size field is filled for only some rows; it gives once, few, many or a size class.

clone size	V gene	D gene	J gene	CDR3 DNA	CDR3 protein
-	TRBV19	TRBD2	TRBJ2-7	TGTGCCAGTAGTATTACGGCCCAGCGGGGTACCGAGCAGTACTTC	CASSITAQRGTEQYF
many	TRBV5-1	TRBD2	TRBJ2-3	TGCGCCAGCAGCTTGAAAGCGGGAACTAGCACAGATACGCAGTATTTT	CASSLKAGTSTDTQYF
few	TRBV2	TRBD1	TRBJ2-7	TGTGCCAGCAGTGAATTTCCCCGGACAGGCGACGAGCAGTACTTC	CASSEFPRTGDEQYF
many	TRBV20-1	TRBD2	TRBJ2-1	TGCAGTGCTAGGGTGACTAGCCGGTCCTACAATGAGCAGTTCTTC	CSARVTSRSYNEQFF
-	TRBV7-2	-	TRBJ2-1	TGTGCCAGCAGCTACCACAGGAGCTCCTACAATGAGCAGTTCTTC	CASSYHRSSYNEQFF
many	TRBV27	TRBD1	TRBJ2-3	TGTGCCAGCACTCGCAGGGGGCCTTTAGATACGCAGTATTTT	CASTRRGPLDTQYF
many	TRBV7-2	TRBD2	TRBJ2-5	TGTGCCAGCAGCCAGATAGGGACTAGAGTGGAAGAGACCCAGTACTTC	CASSQIGTRVEETQYF
few	TRBV7-6	-	TRBJ2-1	TGTGCCAGCAGCAAGCCCCGGGGTCCCCACAATGAGCAGTTCTTC	CASSKPRGPHNEQFF
-	TRBV27	-	TRBJ1-5	TGTGCCAGCAGTATCTCTGGGTATCAGCCCCAGCATTTT	CASSISGYQPQHF
-	TRBV5-1	-	TRBJ2-5	TGCGCCAGCAGCTTGGTGGCACCCAGTGAAGAGACCCAGTACTTC	CASSLVAPSEETQYF
-	TRBV20-1	TRBD1	TRBJ2-3	TGCAGTGCTCCCGGGACAGGGAATCCAGATACGCAGTATTTT	CSAPGTGNPDTQYF
once	TRBV13	-	TRBJ2-1	TGTGCCAGCGGCCCCGGGACCGGCTCCTACAATGAGCAGTTCTTC	CASGPGTGSYNEQFF